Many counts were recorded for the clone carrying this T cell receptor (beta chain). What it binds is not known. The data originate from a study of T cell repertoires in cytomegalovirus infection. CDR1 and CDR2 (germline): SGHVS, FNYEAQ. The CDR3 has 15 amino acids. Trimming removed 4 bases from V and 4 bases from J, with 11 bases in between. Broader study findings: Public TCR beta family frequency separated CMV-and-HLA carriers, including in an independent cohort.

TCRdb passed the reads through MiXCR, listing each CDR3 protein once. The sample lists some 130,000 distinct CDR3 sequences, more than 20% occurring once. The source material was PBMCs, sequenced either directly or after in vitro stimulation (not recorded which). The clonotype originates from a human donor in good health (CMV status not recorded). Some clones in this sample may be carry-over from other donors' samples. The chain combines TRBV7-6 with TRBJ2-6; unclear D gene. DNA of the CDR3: TGTGCCAGCAGCTCGAGCCTAGGAGGGGCCAACGTCCTGACTTTC. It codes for CASSSSLGGANVLTF.